This TCR beta chain was captured by sequencing in a study of regulatory T cells in long-lasting Graves disease. This clonotype was detected ten times or more. Sample time point: newly diagnosed GD, antithyroid drugs for less than 3 months. The TCR library was prepared using RNA isolated from PBMCs. Patients with Graves' disease were diagnosed by American Thyroid Association guidelines. The authors drew patients from an endocrinology department in Xi'an, China. Arm-PCR of CDR3 regions and iRepertoire HTBI primers were the basis on which TCR beta libraries were built. One entry per CDR3 protein results from TCRdb running MiXCR on the multiplex PCR reads. The table shows 200,000 to 300,000 distinct CDR3 sequences, with 20% occurring only once. The material sequenced was peripheral blood mononuclear cells (PBMCs), taken at new diagnosis, from a patient treated with antithyroid drugs. The TCR was taken from a female donor with Graves disease.

CDR3 region: CASSWGWAGGNGYTF. Written as DNA, the CDR3 is TGTGCCAGCAGCTGGGGCTGGGCAGGGGGCAATGGCTACACCTTC. The chain recombines TRBV5-6 with TRBJ1-2; TRBD1 matches at 8 bases. This CDR3 has 15 amino acids. With V trimmed by 3 bases and J by 6 bases, 10 bases remained unmatched. CDR1 SGHDT and CDR2 YYEEEE come from the germline V gene.